These 10 T cell receptor beta chains came from one sample sequenced in a study of blood T cell repertoires in COVID-19. The method was immunoSEQ multiplex PCR; TCRdb's version includes in-frame clones alone and lacks a portion of them. The data hold over 200,000 clones, with nearly 90% observed a single time. Material for sequencing was PBMCs or T cells enriched from blood (not recorded which). The receptors come from a man aged 30 to 45 who had recovered from COVID-19.

This clone was counted a single time. The genes are TRBV9 and TRBJ2-2, with 9 positions matching TRBD2. Per the germline V gene, CDR1 is SGDLS and CDR2 is YYNGEE. V lost 0 bases, J lost 6 bases, and 6 bases stayed unmatched. CDR3 length equals 16 residues. In DNA form, the CDR3 reads TGTGCCAGCAGCGTAGGTCATAGCGGGGGACCCGGGGAGCTGTTTTTT. Protein product: CASSVGHSGGPGELFF.

This clone showed up just a few times. The chain combines TRBV20-1 with TRBJ1-5; D remains ambiguous. V lost 4 bases to trimming and J lost 0 bases, with 16 bases between them. The CDR3 is made up of 16 amino acids. The germline CDR1 and CDR2 sequences are DFQATT and SNEGSKA (reference sequence). The CDR3 sequence: CSAIDARQASNQPQHF. CDR3 DNA sequence: TGCAGTGCTATTGACGCCCGGCAGGCTAGCAATCAGCCCCAGCATTTT.

The sample holds many counts of this clone. The chain uses TRBV14 and TRBJ2-6, with D perhaps matching TRBD2 (6 bases). The CDR3 runs to 14 residues. With 6 bases removed from V and 3 bases from J, the gap between germline ends came to 9 bases. The germline gives CDR1 SGHDN, CDR2 FVKESK. CDR3 loop: CASRGTGGANVLTF. The CDR3 DNA follows: TGTGCCAGCAGGGGGACTGGTGGGGCCAACGTCCTGACTTTC.

The chain is built from TRBV5-4 and TRBJ2-7; no clear D. Germline V gene lookup returns CDR1 SGHNT and CDR2 YYREEE (reference sequence). CDR3 length equals 15 residues. V lost 5 bases and J lost 0, with 15 bases in between. The CDR3 DNA reads as TGTGCCAGCAGGATGGAGAACCCCAGCTCCTACGAGCAGTACTTC. This gives the protein CASRMENPSSYEQYF.

The chain is built from TRBV7-9 and TRBJ1-2; D might be TRBD1 (5 bases). The V gene's germline CDR1 is SEHNR and CDR2 FQNEAQ (reference sequence). The CDR3 consists of 15 residues. Trimming removed 5 bases at V and 10 bases at J, with 23 bases between. Written as DNA, the CDR3 is TGTGCCAGCAGCCTAGAGGCGACAGTGATAGGTGACTACACCTTC. Translation gives CASSLEATVIGDYTF.

The rearrangement links TRBV18 to TRBJ1-3; D uncertain. Per germline, CDR1 KGHSH and CDR2 LQKENI. The CDR3 runs 15 residues. V lost 5 bases and J lost 7, with 18 bases in between. The CDR3 protein is CASSLTDGAGNTIYF. CDR3 coding DNA: TGTGCCAGCTCATTGACGGACGGAGCGGGCAACACCATATATTTT.

V usage is TRBV7-2 and J usage is TRBJ2-1; TRBD1 agrees at 8 bases. CDR3 length equals 16 residues. Germline assignment: CDR1 SGHTA and CDR2 FQGNSA. J lost 6 bases, V lost 3 bases, and 10 bases had no gene match. CDR3 in amino acids: CASSLQGARPTNEQFF. In nucleotides, the CDR3 is TGTGCCAGCAGCTTGCAGGGGGCCAGACCGACCAATGAGCAGTTCTTC.

This rearrangement joins TRBV29-1 to TRBJ1-1; 10 bases align to TRBD1. Unmatched junction bases numbered 16, after V lost 6 bases and J lost 0 bases. This CDR3 is 18 amino acids long. Germline CDR1 and CDR2: SQVTM and ANQGSEA. CDR3 in amino acids: CSVGETGGLVHMNTEAFF. In DNA, the CDR3 is TGCAGCGTGGGAGAGACAGGGGGCCTGGTCCATATGAACACTGAAGCTTTCTTT.

The chain employs TRBV27 and TRBJ2-3; 9 nucleotides align to TRBD2. Germline V lookup: CDR1 MNHEY, CDR2 SMNVEV (reference sequence). J lost 2 bases, V lost 3 bases, and 12 bases had no gene match. This CDR3 contains 18 residues. The DNA for the CDR3 is TGTGCCAGCAGTTTCGTTGGTAGCGGGAGAGGGTACACAGATACGCAGTATTTT. Residues: CASSFVGSGRGYTDTQYF.

DNA of the CDR3: TGTGCCAGCAGTGGGACGGGGCAGCCCCAGCATTTT. Translation gives CASSGTGQPQHF. V usage is TRBV2 and J usage is TRBJ1-5; unclear D gene. The CDR3 totals 12 residues. Germline CDR1 and CDR2: SNHLY and FYNNEI. Trimming stripped 4 bases from V and 7 bases from J, with 8 bases between.